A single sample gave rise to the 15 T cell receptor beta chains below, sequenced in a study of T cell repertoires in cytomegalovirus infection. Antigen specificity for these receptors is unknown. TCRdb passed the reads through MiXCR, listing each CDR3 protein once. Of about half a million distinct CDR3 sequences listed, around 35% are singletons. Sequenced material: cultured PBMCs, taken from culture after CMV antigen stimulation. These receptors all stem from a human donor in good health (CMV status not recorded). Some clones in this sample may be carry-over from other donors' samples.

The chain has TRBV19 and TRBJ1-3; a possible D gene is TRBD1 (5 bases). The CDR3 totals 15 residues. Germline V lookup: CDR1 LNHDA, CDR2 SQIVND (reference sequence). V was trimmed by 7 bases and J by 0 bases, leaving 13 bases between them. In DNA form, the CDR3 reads TGTGCCAGTACCCCGACAGAGATCTCTGGAAACACCATATATTTT. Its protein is CASTPTEISGNTIYF.

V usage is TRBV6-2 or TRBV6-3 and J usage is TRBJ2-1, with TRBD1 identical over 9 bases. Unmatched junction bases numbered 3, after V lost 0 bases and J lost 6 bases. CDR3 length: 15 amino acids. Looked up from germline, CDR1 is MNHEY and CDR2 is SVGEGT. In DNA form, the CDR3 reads TGTGCCAGCAGTTACTCGCTGGACAGGGGCAATGAGCAGTTCTTC. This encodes CASSYSLDRGNEQFF.

CDR3 coding DNA: TGTGCCACCAGCACAGAAGACGGGAGACCAGGGGAGACCCAGTACTTC. Translation: CATSTEDGRPGETQYF. This rearrangement joins TRBV15 to TRBJ2-5; TRBD2 is a possible D gene (6 bases). The CDR3 extends over 16 amino acids. Trimming cost V 4 bases and J 5 bases, with 20 bases left between them. CDR1 and CDR2 from the germline V gene are LNHNV and YYDKDF (reference sequence).

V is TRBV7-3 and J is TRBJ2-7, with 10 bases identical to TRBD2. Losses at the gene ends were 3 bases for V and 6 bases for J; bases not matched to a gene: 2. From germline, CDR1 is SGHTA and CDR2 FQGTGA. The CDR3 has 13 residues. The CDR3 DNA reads TGTGCCAGCAGCTTTGCTAGCGGGGGCGAGCAGTACTTC. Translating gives CASSFASGGEQYF.

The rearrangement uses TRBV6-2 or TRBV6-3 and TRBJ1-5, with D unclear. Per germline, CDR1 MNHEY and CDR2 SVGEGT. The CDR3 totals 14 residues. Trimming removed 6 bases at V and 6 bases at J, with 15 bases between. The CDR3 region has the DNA TGTGCCAGCAGAGAGGGCGGCGTCGGTCAGCCCCAGCATTTT. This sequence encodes CASREGGVGQPQHF.

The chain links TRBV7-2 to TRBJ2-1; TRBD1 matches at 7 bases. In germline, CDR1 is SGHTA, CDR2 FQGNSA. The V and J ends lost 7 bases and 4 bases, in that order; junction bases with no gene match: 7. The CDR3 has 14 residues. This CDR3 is CASTPGGTYNEQFF. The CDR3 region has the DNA TGTGCCAGCACCCCAGGGGGAACGTACAATGAGCAGTTCTTC.

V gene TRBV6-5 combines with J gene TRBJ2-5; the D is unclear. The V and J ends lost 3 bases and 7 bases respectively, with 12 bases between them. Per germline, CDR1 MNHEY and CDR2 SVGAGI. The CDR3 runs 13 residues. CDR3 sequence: CASSYDTTGTQYF. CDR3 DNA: TGTGCCAGCAGTTATGACACTACGGGGACCCAGTACTTC.

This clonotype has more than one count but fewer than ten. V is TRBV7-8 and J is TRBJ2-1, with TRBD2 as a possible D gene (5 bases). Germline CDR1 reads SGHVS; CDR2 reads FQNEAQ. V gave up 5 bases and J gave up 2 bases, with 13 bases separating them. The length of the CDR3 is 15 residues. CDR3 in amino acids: CASSPDFRTYNEQFF. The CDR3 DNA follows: TGTGCCAGCAGCCCGGACTTCCGAACCTACAATGAGCAGTTCTTC. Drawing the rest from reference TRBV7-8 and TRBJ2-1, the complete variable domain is GAGVSQSPRYKVAKRGQDVALRCDPISGHVSLFWYQQALGQGPEFLTYFQNEAQLDKSGLPSDRFFAERPEGSVSTLKIQRTQQEDSAVYLCASSPDFRTYNEQFFGPGTRLTVL.

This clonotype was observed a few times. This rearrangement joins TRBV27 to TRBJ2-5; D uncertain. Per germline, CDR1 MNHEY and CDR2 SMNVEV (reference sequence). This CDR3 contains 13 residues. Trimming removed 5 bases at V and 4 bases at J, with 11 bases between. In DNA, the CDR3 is TGTGCCAGCAGTCCCCGGACGGGAGAGACCCAGTACTTC. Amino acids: CASSPRTGETQYF.

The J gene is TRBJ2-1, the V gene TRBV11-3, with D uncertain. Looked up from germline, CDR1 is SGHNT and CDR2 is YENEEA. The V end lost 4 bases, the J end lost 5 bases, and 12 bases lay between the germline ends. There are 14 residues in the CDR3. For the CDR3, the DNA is TGTGCCAGCAGCTCCTACAGTATTAACAATGAGCAGTTCTTC. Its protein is CASSSYSINNEQFF.

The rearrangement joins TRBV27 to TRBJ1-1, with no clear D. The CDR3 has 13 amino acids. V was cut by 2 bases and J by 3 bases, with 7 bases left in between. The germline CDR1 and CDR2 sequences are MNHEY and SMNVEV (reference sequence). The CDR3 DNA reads TGTGCCAGCAGTTTAGCTTTCTACACTGAAGCTTTCTTT. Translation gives CASSLAFYTEAFF.

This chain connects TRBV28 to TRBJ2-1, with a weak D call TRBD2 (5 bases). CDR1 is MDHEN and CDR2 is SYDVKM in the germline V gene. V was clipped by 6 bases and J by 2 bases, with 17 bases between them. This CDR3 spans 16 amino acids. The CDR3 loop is CASSQGGKVPYNEQFF. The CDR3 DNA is TGTGCCAGCAGCCAAGGAGGAAAAGTCCCCTACAATGAGCAGTTCTTC. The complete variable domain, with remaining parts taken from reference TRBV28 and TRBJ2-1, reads DVKVTQSSRYLVKRTGEKVFLECVQDMDHENMFWYRQDPGLGLRLIYFSYDVKMKEKGDIPEGYSVSREKKERFSLILESASTNQTSMYLCASSQGGKVPYNEQFFGPGTRLTVL.

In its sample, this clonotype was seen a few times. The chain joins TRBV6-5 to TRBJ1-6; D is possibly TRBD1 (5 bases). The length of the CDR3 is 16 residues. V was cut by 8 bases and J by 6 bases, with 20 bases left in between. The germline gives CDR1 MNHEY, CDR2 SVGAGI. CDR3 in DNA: TGTGCCAGCGGCCCTCTGGGAGGGGCTGCTAATTCACCCCTCCACTTT. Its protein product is CASGPLGGAANSPLHF.

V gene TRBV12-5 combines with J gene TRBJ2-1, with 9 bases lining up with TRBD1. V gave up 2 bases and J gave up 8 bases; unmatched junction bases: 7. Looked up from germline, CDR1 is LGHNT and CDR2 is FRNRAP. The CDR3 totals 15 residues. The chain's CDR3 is CASGLFGTGLDEQFF. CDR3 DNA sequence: TGTGCTAGTGGTTTGTTCGGGACAGGGCTCGATGAGCAGTTCTTC.

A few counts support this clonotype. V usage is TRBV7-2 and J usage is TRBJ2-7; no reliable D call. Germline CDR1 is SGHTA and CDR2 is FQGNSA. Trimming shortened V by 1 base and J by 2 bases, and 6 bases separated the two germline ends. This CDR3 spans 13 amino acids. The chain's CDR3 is CASSLVSAYEQYF. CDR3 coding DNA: TGTGCCAGCAGCTTAGTGTCGGCCTACGAGCAGTACTTC. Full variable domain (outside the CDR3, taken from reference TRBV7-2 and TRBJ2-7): GAGVSQSPSNKVTEKGKDVELRCDPISGHTALYWYRQSLGQGLEFLIYFQGNSAPDKSGLPSDRFSAERTGGSVSTLTIQRTQQEDSAVYLCASSLVSAYEQYFGPGTRLTVT.